This T cell receptor (beta chain) was sequenced during a study of T cell repertoires in cytomegalovirus infection. Study-wide context: TCR beta signatures that were public indicated CMV infection and matching HLA type. Regarding the study as a whole: Dominating the ex vivo response were HLA-C-restricted CMV-specific TCR beta clonotypes. Accumulated public TCR beta family frequency recognized individuals carrying CMV together with the relevant HLA.

Germline values: CDR1 SEHNR, CDR2 FQNEAQ (reference sequence). This CDR3 has 14 residues. V was trimmed by 7 bases and J by 4 bases, leaving 16 bases between them. There are a few counts of this clonotype. Its matching antigen is unknown. TCRdb re-derived calls from the reads in MiXCR, one entry per CDR3 protein. The data show roughly 720,000 distinct CDR3 sequences, 35% seen once. The chain links TRBV7-9 to TRBJ2-5, with D uncertain. This TCR came from a human donor in good health (CMV status not recorded). Some clones in this sample may be carry-over from other donors' samples. Material for sequencing was PBMCs. In DNA, the CDR3 is TGTGCCAGCAAGAAGTCTGGAGATAGAGAGACCCAGTACTTC. This encodes CASKKSGDRETQYF.